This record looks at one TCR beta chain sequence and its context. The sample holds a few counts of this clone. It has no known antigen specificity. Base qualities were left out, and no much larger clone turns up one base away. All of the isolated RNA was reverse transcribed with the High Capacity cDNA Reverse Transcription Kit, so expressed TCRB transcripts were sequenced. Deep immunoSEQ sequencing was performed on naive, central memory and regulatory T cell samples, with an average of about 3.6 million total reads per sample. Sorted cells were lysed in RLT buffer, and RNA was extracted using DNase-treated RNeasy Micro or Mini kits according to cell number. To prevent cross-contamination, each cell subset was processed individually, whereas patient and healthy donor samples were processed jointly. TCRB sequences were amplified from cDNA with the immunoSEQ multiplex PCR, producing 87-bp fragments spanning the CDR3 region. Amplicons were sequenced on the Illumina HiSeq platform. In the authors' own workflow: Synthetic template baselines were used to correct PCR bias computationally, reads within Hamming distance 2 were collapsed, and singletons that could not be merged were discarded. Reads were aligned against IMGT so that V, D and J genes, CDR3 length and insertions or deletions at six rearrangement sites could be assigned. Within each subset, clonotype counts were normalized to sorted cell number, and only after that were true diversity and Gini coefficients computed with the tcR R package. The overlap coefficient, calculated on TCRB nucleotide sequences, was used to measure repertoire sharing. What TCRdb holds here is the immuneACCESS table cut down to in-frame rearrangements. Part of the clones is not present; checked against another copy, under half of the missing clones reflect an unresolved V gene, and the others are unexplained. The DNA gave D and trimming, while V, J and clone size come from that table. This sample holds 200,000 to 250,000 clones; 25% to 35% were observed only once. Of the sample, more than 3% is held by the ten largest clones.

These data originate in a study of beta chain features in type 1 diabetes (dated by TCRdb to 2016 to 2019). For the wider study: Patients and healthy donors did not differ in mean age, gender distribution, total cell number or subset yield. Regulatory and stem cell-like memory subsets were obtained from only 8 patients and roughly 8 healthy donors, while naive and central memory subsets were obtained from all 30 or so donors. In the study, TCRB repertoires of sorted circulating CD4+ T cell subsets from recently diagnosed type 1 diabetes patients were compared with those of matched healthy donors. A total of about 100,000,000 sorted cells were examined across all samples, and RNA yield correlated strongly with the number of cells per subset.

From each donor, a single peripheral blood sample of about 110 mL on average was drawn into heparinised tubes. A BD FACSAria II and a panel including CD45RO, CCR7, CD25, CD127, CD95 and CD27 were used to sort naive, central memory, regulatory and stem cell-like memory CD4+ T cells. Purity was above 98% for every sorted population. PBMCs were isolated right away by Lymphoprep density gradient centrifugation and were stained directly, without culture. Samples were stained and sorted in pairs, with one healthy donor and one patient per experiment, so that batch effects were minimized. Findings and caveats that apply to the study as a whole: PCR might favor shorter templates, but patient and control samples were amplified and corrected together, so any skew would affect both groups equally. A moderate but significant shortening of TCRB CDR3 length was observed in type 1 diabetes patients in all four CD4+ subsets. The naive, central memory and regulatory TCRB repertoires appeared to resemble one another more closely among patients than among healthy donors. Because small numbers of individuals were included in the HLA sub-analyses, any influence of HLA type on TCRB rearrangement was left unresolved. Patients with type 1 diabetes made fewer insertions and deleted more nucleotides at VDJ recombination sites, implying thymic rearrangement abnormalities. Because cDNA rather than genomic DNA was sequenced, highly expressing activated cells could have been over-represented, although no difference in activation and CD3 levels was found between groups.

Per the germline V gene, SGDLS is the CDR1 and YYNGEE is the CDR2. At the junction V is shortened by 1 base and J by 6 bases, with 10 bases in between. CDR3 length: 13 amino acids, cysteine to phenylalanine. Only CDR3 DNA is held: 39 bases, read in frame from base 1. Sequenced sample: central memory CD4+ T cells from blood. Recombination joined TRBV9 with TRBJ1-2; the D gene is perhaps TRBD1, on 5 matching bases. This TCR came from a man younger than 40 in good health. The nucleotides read TGTGCCAGCAGCGTAAGCAGGGAGGATGGCTACACCTTC. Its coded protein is CASSVSREDGYTF.